These T cell receptor beta chains were read from a single sample in a study of T cell responses to AZD1222 COVID-19 vaccine. The assay was immunoSEQ multiplex PCR, and TCRdb's table has in-frame clones only and misses some. The sample shows 90,000 to 120,000 clones, 85% to 95% of them seen only once. Sample: peripheral blood, taken on day 0 of AZD1222 vaccination. The receptors here all came from an adult in good health. The CDR3 runs from the conserved cysteine through the conserved F or W. A D gene is named only where the DNA matches it firmly.

j_call: TRBJ2-7
v_call: TRBV5-6
d_call: -
cdr3_length: 14
cdr3_nt: TGTGCCAGCAGCGCCCGGGACATAACCTACGAGCAGTACTTC
cdr3_aa: CASSARDITYEQYF

j_call: TRBJ1-1
v_call: TRBV2
d_call: -
cdr3_length: 13
cdr3_nt: TGTGCCAGCAGTGAAGAAGTCCGCACTGAAGCTTTCTTT
cdr3_aa: CASSEEVRTEAFF

j_call: TRBJ2-3
v_call: TRBV9
d_call: TRBD2
cdr3_length: 15
cdr3_nt: TGTGCCAGCAGCGTACTACTAGCGGGGACAGATACGCAGTATTTT
cdr3_aa: CASSVLLAGTDTQYF

j_call: TRBJ1-2
v_call: TRBV19
d_call: TRBD1
cdr3_length: 13
cdr3_nt: TGTGCCAGCCAAGGACAGGGAGACTATGGCTACACCTTC
cdr3_aa: CASQGQGDYGYTF

j_call: TRBJ2-5
v_call: TRBV7-8
d_call: -
cdr3_length: 16
cdr3_nt: TGTGCCAGCAGCGCAGCCCTCGGGGGAGGTCCGGAGACCCAGTACTTC
cdr3_aa: CASSAALGGGPETQYF

j_call: TRBJ1-5
v_call: TRBV6-5
d_call: -
cdr3_length: 16
cdr3_nt: TGTGCCAGCAGTTACTCGCTCGGCCACCTTAACCGGCCCCAGCATTTT
cdr3_aa: CASSYSLGHLNRPQHF

j_call: TRBJ2-7
v_call: TRBV5-1
d_call: TRBD2
cdr3_length: 15
cdr3_nt: TGCGCCAGCAGCTTGGTGGGCGGGAGAGGGTACGAGCAGTACTTC
cdr3_aa: CASSLVGGRGYEQYF

j_call: TRBJ2-2
v_call: TRBV5-1
d_call: TRBD1
cdr3_length: 15
cdr3_nt: TGCGCCAGCAGTCGACAGGGGGACCTCACCGGGGAGCTGTTTTTT
cdr3_aa: CASSRQGDLTGELFF

j_call: TRBJ2-1
v_call: TRBV7-4
d_call: -
cdr3_length: 15
cdr3_nt: TGTGCCAGCAGCTTAGAGGTAGGACGAACAAATGAGCAGTTCTTC
cdr3_aa: CASSLEVGRTNEQFF

j_call: TRBJ1-2
v_call: TRBV7-9
d_call: -
cdr3_length: 12
cdr3_nt: TGTGCCAACCCTAGACAGTGGTATGGCTACACCTTC
cdr3_aa: CANPRQWYGYTF

j_call: TRBJ1-1
v_call: TRBV10-3
d_call: -
cdr3_length: 15
cdr3_nt: TGTGCCATCAGTGAGTCATATGGTAGGGACACTGAAGCTTTCTTT
cdr3_aa: CAISESYGRDTEAFF

j_call: TRBJ2-1
v_call: TRBV15
d_call: -
cdr3_length: 12
cdr3_nt: TGTGCCACCAGGGGTGCAATTCCTGAGCAGTTCTTC
cdr3_aa: CATRGAIPEQFF